The 31 T cell receptor beta chains presented below share a single source sample, sequenced in a study of control samples from healthy donors and cancer patients. Clones were sequenced by immunoSEQ multiplex PCR, and TCRdb holds only the in-frame ones, with some missing. In the table there are 150,000 or so clones, roughly nine tenths of which are singletons. The sequenced sample consisted of blood. The receptors shown here come from a man between 18 and 29 years old in good health.

This clone was seen a few times. V gene TRBV11-2 combines with J gene TRBJ1-2, with 9 nucleotides matching TRBD1. The germline CDR1 and CDR2 sequences are SGHAT and FQNNGV. Trimming removed 5 bases from V and 2 bases from J; junction bases left unmatched: 3. The CDR3 has 14 amino acids. CDR3 in amino acids: CASSPTGGNYGYTF. In DNA form, the CDR3 reads TGTGCCAGCAGCCCTACAGGGGGCAACTATGGCTACACCTTC.

The chain employs TRBV4-1 and TRBJ1-4; D is unresolved. Germline CDR1 is MGHRA and CDR2 is YSYEKL. The CDR3 extends over 14 amino acids. Trimming left V 4 bases short and J 7 bases short, with 13 bases between. The CDR3 loop is CASSPQLTAEKLFF. Here the CDR3 DNA reads TGCGCCAGCAGCCCCCAGTTAACTGCTGAAAAACTGTTTTTT.

The CDR3 sequence: CASTPGQTTGELFF. DNA for the CDR3: TGTGCCAGCACCCCGGGACAGACTACCGGGGAGCTGTTTTTT. The rearrangement uses TRBV7-9 and TRBJ2-2, with 7 bases lining up with TRBD1. This CDR3 comprises 14 residues. CDR1 is SEHNR and CDR2 is FQNEAQ in the germline V gene (reference sequence). V was clipped by 7 bases and J by 5 bases; unmatched bases: 7.

The chain employs TRBV6-6 and TRBJ1-1; D is perhaps TRBD1 (6 bases). The germline V gene encodes CDR1 MNHNY and CDR2 SVGAGI (reference sequence). This CDR3 spans 15 amino acids. The V end was cut by 6 bases, the J end by 1 base, with 15 bases between. Here the CDR3 DNA reads TGTGCCAGCAGGGGGGTAAGGGGGAGGAACACTGAAGCTTTCTTT. Residues: CASRGVRGRNTEAFF.

This clone was seen only once. J is TRBJ1-5 and V is TRBV7-2; D not certain. Germline CDR1 is SGHTA and CDR2 is FQGNSA. The CDR3 covers 13 residues. V gave up 1 base and J gave up 7 bases, with 8 bases separating them. The CDR3 here is CASSLVSGQPQHF. CDR3 DNA: TGTGCCAGCAGCTTAGTCTCCGGACAGCCCCAGCATTTT.

The genes are TRBV7-2 and TRBJ1-3; no firm D call. The length of the CDR3 is 12 residues. Trimming cost V 5 bases and J 4 bases, with 6 bases left between them. Looked up from germline, CDR1 is SGHTA and CDR2 is FQGNSA. As DNA, the CDR3 is TGTGCCAGCAGCCGAAACGGAAACACCATATATTTT. Residues: CASSRNGNTIYF.

This sequence joins TRBV19 and TRBJ2-7, with D tentatively TRBD2 (5 bases). The germline gives CDR1 LNHDA, CDR2 SQIVND (reference sequence). CDR3 size: 12 residues. V lost 4 bases to trimming and J lost 6 bases, with 10 bases between them. This CDR3 is CASSRSGIEQYF. The CDR3 nucleotides are TGTGCCAGTAGTAGGTCCGGGATCGAGCAGTACTTC.

The V call is TRBV2, the J call TRBJ1-1; D possibly corresponds to TRBD1 (5 bases). CDR3 length equals 14 residues. Trimming removed 1 base at V and 4 bases at J, with 10 bases between. Germline assignment: CDR1 SNHLY and CDR2 FYNNEI. CDR3 residues: CASSEGTRGTEAFF. The CDR3 region has the DNA TGTGCCAGCAGTGAAGGGACAAGGGGCACTGAAGCTTTCTTT.

This clone appeared once. V usage is TRBV3-1 (or the pseudogene TRBV3-2) and J usage is TRBJ2-1; TRBD2 aligns across 7 bases. Per the germline V gene, CDR1 is LGHDT and CDR2 is YNNKEL (reference sequence). The CDR3 has 15 amino acids. V was clipped by 2 bases and J by 8 bases; unmatched bases: 9. The CDR3: CASSQLSGEIDEQFF. The DNA of the CDR3 is TGTGCCAGCAGCCAATTGAGCGGGGAGATCGATGAGCAGTTCTTC.

The CDR3 nucleotides read TGTGCCAGCAGCCCGGGACTAGTCAGAGAGACCCAGTACTTC. Translated: CASSPGLVRETQYF. The rearrangement joins TRBV3-1 (or the pseudogene TRBV3-2) to TRBJ2-5; TRBD2 aligns across 8 bases. The V and J ends lost 4 bases and 4 bases, in that order; junction bases with no gene match: 5. This CDR3 spans 14 amino acids. The germline gives CDR1 LGHDT, CDR2 YNNKEL (reference sequence).

The rearrangement links TRBV11-3 to TRBJ2-3, with D uncertain. CDR3 length: 14 residues. CDR1 and CDR2 from the germline V gene are SGHNT and YENEEA. Between the trimmed V and J ends, which lost 2 bases and 4 bases, there was a span of 10 bases. The CDR3 DNA is TGTGCCAGCAGCTTATTCCCCCCCCCAGATACGCAGTATTTT. It encodes CASSLFPPPDTQYF. The variable domain in full, completed from reference TRBV11-3 and TRBJ2-3, reads EAGVVQSPRYKIIEKKQPVAFWCNPISGHNTLYWYLQNLGQGPELLIRYENEEAVDDSQLPKDRFSAERLKGVDSTLKIQPAELGDSAVYLCASSLFPPPDTQYFGPGTRLTVL.

V gene TRBV6-5 combines with J gene TRBJ1-2; D not certain. The V end lost 2 bases, the J end lost 8 bases, and 12 bases lay between the germline ends. Germline CDR1 and CDR2: MNHEY and SVGAGI. This CDR3 contains 13 residues. CDR3 nucleotides: TGTGCCAGCAGTTACATGCCCGGGGAGGGCTACACCTTC. Translating it yields CASSYMPGEGYTF.

The chain carries TRBV28 and TRBJ1-3; TRBD1 matches at 9 bases. CDR1 MDHEN and CDR2 SYDVKM come from the germline V gene. J lost 4 bases, V lost 7 bases, and 8 bases had no gene match. The CDR3 has 15 amino acids. The CDR3 nucleotides read TGTGCCAGCACCCTAAATGGACAGGGGGGAAACACCATATATTTT. It is translated as CASTLNGQGGNTIYF.

The chain is built from TRBV5-1 and TRBJ1-2; the D is unclear. This CDR3 is built from 15 residues. CDR1 is SGHRS and CDR2 is YFSETQ in the germline V gene. The V gene lost 1 base and the J gene lost 6 bases, with 16 bases spanning the gap. CDR3 region: CASSLQSMSGHGYTF. In DNA form, the CDR3 reads TGCGCCAGCAGCTTGCAGTCCATGTCGGGCCATGGCTACACCTTC.

The rearrangement links TRBV10-3 to TRBJ2-1; 14 positions agree with TRBD2. Germline V lookup: CDR1 ENHRY, CDR2 SYGVKD. The V segment lost 7 bases and the J segment 10 bases; nucleotides outside the gene matches: 3. CDR3 length equals 13 residues. Here the CDR3 reads CAIMGLAGVEQFF. The CDR3 nucleotides are TGTGCCATCATGGGACTAGCGGGGGTAGAGCAGTTCTTC.

The V and J genes are TRBV6-1 and TRBJ1-6; 9 nucleotides align to TRBD1. Per germline, CDR1 MNHNS and CDR2 SASEGT. This CDR3 region has 20 residues. V dropped 1 base and J dropped 7; count of bases not matched to a gene: 17. The chain's CDR3 is CASSEGRRRDRVTKNSPLHF. As DNA, the CDR3 is TGTGCCAGCAGTGAAGGTCGGCGTAGGGACAGGGTAACGAAAAATTCACCCCTCCACTTT.

This clone was seen a single time. Other DNA sequences in this sample translate to the same CDR3. The chain employs TRBV5-4 and TRBJ2-5; D remains unclear. V lost 0 bases and J lost 2, with 5 bases in between. This CDR3 comprises 13 residues. Germline CDR1 is SGHNT and CDR2 is YYREEE (reference sequence). Here the CDR3 reads CASSLGSQETQYF. CDR3 sequence (DNA): TGTGCCAGCAGCTTGGGAAGTCAAGAGACCCAGTACTTC.

This chain uses TRBV6-5 with TRBJ1-1, with no clear D. Germline CDR1 MNHEY, CDR2 SVGAGI. V shed 7 bases and J shed 1 base, with 7 bases lying between them. The CDR3 covers 12 residues. Here the CDR3 reads CASTRQNTEAFF. CDR3 DNA: TGTGCCAGCACCAGACAGAACACTGAAGCTTTCTTT.

This clone occurred a few times. The chain joins TRBV4-3 to TRBJ2-3, with D possibly matching TRBD1 (6 bases). CDR1 is LGHNA and CDR2 is YSLEER in the germline V gene. Trimming took off 0 bases at V and 0 bases at J, with 13 bases between the two ends. The CDR3 consists of 17 residues. This CDR3 reads CASSQDRAGDSTDTQYF. The DNA for the CDR3 is TGCGCCAGCAGCCAAGACCGAGCAGGGGACAGCACAGATACGCAGTATTTT.

DNA for the CDR3: TGTGCCAGCAGTCCTACGGGACTAGTCGTCGATACGCAGTATTTT. It yields the protein CASSPTGLVVDTQYF. This chain uses TRBV11-2 with TRBJ2-3; 8 bases agree with TRBD2. CDR3 size: 15 residues. The V segment lost 6 bases and the J segment 6 bases; nucleotides outside the gene matches: 11. CDR1 SGHAT and CDR2 FQNNGV come from the germline V gene.

The chain links TRBV13 to TRBJ2-4, with D possibly being TRBD1 (5 bases). The CDR3 is 14 amino acids. Germline CDR1 PRHDT, CDR2 FYEKMQ (reference sequence). With 5 bases removed from V and 1 base from J, the gap between germline ends came to 9 bases. CDR3 protein: CASSARVAKNIQYF. The CDR3 DNA follows: TGTGCCAGCAGCGCCAGGGTTGCCAAAAACATTCAGTACTTC.

The chain couples TRBV9 to TRBJ1-4; 9 bases map to TRBD1. This CDR3 region has 14 residues. The J segment lost 8 bases and the V segment lost 4 bases, leaving 6 bases of the junction unmatched. Per germline, CDR1 SGDLS and CDR2 YYNGEE. CDR3 sequence (DNA): TGTGCCAGCAGCTTAGGGGACAGGGTGGAAAAACTGTTTTTT. Protein: CASSLGDRVEKLFF.

The chain is built from TRBV4-3 and TRBJ1-3; 9 bases align to TRBD1. The V gene's germline CDR1 is LGHNA and CDR2 YSLEER. The J segment lost 3 bases and the V segment lost 3 bases, leaving 6 bases of the junction unmatched. CDR3 length: 16 amino acids. CDR3 nucleotide sequence: TGCGCCAGCAGCCACTTACAGGGGGCCGGTGGAAACACCATATATTTT. As protein: CASSHLQGAGGNTIYF.

The chain couples TRBV28 to TRBJ1-1; 7 positions agree with TRBD1. Germline V gives CDR1 MDHEN, CDR2 SYDVKM. V shed 5 bases and J 0 bases; nucleotides not matched to a gene: 3. The CDR3 sequence is 14 residues long. The CDR3 nucleotides are TGTGCCAGCAGTCCGGACAGGTTGAACACTGAAGCTTTCTTT. Amino acid sequence: CASSPDRLNTEAFF.

The rearrangement joins TRBV9 to TRBJ2-3, with 15 bases aligning to TRBD2. V gave up 6 bases and J gave up 4 bases; unmatched junction bases: 9. Germline V gene data show CDR1 as SGDLS and CDR2 as YYNGEE. The CDR3 is 17 amino acids. The CDR3 nucleotides read TGTGCCAGCAACCGCGGACTAGCGGGGGGGCGACCAGATACGCAGTATTTT. It yields the protein CASNRGLAGGRPDTQYF.

V and J are TRBV5-1 and TRBJ1-6, with D possibly TRBD1 on 5 matching bases. The V gene's germline CDR1 is SGHRS and CDR2 YFSETQ. The CDR3 is 14 residues long. V lost 0 bases to trimming and J lost 10 bases, with 11 bases between them. The CDR3 region has the DNA TGCGCCAGCAGCTTGGAACCGAAGGGGTCACCCCTCCACTTT. Amino acids: CASSLEPKGSPLHF. Combining the CDR3 with reference TRBV5-1 and TRBJ1-6 gives the whole variable domain KAGVTQTPRYLIKTRGQQVTLSCSPISGHRSVSWYQQTPGQGLQFLFEYFSETQRNKGNFPGRFSGRQFSNSRSEMNVSTLELGDSALYLCASSLEPKGSPLHFGNGTRLTVT.

The gene calls are TRBV19 and TRBJ1-1; no definite D call. Germline V gene lookup returns CDR1 LNHDA and CDR2 SQIVND (reference sequence). V was cut by 8 bases and J by 4 bases, with 17 bases left in between. This CDR3 region has 14 residues. The CDR3 region has the DNA TGTGCCAGTTCCCCCCGGGATTGGGGCACTGAAGCTTTCTTT. Encoded protein: CASSPRDWGTEAFF. The full variable domain, in which reference TRBV19 and TRBJ1-1 provide the parts outside the CDR3, is DGGITQSPKYLFRKEGQNVTLSCEQNLNHDAMYWYRQDPGQGLRLIYYSQIVNDFQKGDIAEGYSVSREKKESFPLTVTSAQKNPTAFYLCASSPRDWGTEAFFGQGTRLTVV.

The rearrangement joins TRBV4-1 to TRBJ2-5; D not certain. Trimming took 0 bases from V and 2 from J, leaving 13 bases between them. The CDR3 totals 16 residues. Germline assignment: CDR1 MGHRA and CDR2 YSYEKL. The CDR3 region is CASSQDGEGLQETQYF. The CDR3 bases are TGCGCCAGCAGCCAAGATGGAGAAGGGTTACAAGAGACCCAGTACTTC.

V usage is TRBV29-1 and J usage is TRBJ2-2; TRBD1 matches 11 bases. Germline CDR1 SQVTM, CDR2 ANQGSEA. This CDR3 contains 16 residues. J lost 5 bases, V lost 7 bases, and 12 bases had no gene match. CDR3 sequence reads: CSASQTGTGGTGELFF. The CDR3 nucleotides are TGCAGCGCATCACAAACCGGGACAGGGGGTACCGGGGAGCTGTTTTTT.

The chain uses TRBV4-3 and TRBJ1-1, with D unresolved. The CDR3 extends over 15 amino acids. CDR1 is LGHNA, CDR2 YSLEER, per germline. The V end lost 0 bases, the J end lost 7 bases, and 15 bases lay between the germline ends. In nucleotides, the CDR3 is TGCGCCAGCAGCCAAGATCGAAGCGGGGTGGTTGAAGCTTTCTTT. It specifies CASSQDRSGVVEAFF.

The V call is TRBV6-2 or TRBV6-3, the J call TRBJ2-7; 7 bases map to TRBD1. CDR1 is MNHEY, CDR2 SVGEGT, per germline. Losses at the gene ends were 4 bases for V and 6 bases for J; bases not matched to a gene: 6. The CDR3 length is 13 residues. CDR3 coding DNA: TGTGCCAGCAGTTGGGGACAGTTCAGCGAGCAGTACTTC. It specifies CASSWGQFSEQYF.